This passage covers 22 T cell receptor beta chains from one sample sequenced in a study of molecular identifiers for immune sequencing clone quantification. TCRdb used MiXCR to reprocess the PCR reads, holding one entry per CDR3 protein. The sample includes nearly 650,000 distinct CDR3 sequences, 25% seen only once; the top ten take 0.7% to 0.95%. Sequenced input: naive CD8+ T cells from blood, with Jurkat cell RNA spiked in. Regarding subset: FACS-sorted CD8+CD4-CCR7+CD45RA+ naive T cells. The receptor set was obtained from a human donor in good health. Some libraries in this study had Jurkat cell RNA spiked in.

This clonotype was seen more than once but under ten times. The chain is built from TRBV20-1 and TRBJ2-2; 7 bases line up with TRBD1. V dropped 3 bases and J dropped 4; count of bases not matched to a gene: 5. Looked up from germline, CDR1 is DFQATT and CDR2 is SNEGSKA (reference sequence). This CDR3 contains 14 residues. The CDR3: CSAREDRSTGELFF. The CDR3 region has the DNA TGCAGTGCTAGGGAGGACAGGTCCACCGGGGAGCTGTTTTTT.

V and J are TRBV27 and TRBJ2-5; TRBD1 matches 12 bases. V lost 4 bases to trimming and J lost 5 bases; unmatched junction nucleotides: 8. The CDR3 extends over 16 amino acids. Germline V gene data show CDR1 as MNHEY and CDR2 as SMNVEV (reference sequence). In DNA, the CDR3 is TGTGCCAGCAGTTCCCGGGACAGGGGGCTGGAGGAGACCCAGTACTTC. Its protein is CASSSRDRGLEETQYF.

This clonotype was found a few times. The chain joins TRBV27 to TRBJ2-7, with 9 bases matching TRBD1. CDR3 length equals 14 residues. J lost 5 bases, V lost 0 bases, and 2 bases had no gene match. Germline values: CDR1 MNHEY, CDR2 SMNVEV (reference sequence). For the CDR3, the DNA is TGTGCCAGCAGTTTATCGGGACAGGGCCACGAGCAGTACTTC. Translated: CASSLSGQGHEQYF.

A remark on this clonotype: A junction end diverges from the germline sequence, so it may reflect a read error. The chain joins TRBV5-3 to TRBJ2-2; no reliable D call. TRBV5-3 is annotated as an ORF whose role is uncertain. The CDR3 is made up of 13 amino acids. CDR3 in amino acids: CASSLFGTGELFF. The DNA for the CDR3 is TGTGCCAGCAGCTTGTTCGGCACCGGGGAGCTGTTTTTT.

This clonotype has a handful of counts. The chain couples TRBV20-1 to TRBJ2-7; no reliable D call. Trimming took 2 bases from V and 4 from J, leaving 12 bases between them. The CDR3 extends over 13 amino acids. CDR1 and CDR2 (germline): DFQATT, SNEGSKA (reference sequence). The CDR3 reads CSARILSRYEQYF. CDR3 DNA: TGCAGTGCTAGAATCCTTTCGAGGTACGAGCAGTACTTC.

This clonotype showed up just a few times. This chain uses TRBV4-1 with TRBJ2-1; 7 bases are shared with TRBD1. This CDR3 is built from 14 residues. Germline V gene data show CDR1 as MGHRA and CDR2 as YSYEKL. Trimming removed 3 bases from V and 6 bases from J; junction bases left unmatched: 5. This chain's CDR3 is CASSQADRPNEQFF. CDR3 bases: TGCGCCAGCAGCCAGGCGGACAGGCCCAATGAGCAGTTCTTC.

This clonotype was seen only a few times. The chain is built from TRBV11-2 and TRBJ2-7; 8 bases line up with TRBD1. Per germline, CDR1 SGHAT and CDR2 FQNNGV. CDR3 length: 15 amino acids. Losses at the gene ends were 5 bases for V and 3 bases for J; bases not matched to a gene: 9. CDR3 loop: CASSPPGQAGYEQYF. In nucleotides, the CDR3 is TGTGCCAGCAGCCCTCCGGGACAGGCGGGCTACGAGCAGTACTTC.

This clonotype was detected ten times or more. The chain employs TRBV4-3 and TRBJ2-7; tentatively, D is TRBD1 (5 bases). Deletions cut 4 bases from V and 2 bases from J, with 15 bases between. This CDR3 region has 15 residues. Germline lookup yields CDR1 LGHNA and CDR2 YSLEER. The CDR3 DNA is TGCGCCAGCAGCCCGGCCTTGCAGGGTCCCTACGAGCAGTACTTC. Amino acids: CASSPALQGPYEQYF.

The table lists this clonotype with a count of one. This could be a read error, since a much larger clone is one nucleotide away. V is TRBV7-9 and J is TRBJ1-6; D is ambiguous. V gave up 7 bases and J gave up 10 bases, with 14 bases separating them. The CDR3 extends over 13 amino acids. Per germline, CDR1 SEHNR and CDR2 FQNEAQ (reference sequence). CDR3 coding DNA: TGTGCCAGCACCGGCCTCGCCGGGTCACCCCTCCACTTT. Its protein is CASTGLAGSPLHF.

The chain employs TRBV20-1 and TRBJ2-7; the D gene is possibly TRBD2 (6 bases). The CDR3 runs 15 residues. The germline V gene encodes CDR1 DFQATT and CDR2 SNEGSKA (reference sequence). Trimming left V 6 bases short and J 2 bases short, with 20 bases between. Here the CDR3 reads CSAKPLGGNPYEQYF. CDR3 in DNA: TGCAGTGCCAAACCCCTAGGCGGGAACCCCTACGAGCAGTACTTC.

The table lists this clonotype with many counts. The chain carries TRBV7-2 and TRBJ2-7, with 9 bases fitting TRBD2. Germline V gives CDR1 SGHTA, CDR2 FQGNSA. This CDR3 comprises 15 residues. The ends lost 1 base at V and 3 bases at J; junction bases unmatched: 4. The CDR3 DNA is TGTGCCAGCAGCTTAGATCCTAGCGGGGTCTACGAGCAGTACTTC. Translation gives CASSLDPSGVYEQYF.

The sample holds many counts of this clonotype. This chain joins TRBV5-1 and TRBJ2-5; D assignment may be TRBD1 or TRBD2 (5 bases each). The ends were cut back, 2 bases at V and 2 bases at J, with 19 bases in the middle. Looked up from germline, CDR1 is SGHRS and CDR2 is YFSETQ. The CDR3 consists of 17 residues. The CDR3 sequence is CASSFVEGVGPQETQYF. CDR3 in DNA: TGCGCCAGCAGCTTCGTAGAGGGTGTGGGGCCACAAGAGACCCAGTACTTC. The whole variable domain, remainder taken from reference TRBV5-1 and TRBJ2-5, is KAGVTQTPRYLIKTRGQQVTLSCSPISGHRSVSWYQQTPGQGLQFLFEYFSETQRNKGNFPGRFSGRQFSNSRSEMNVSTLELGDSALYLCASSFVEGVGPQETQYFGPGTRLLVL.

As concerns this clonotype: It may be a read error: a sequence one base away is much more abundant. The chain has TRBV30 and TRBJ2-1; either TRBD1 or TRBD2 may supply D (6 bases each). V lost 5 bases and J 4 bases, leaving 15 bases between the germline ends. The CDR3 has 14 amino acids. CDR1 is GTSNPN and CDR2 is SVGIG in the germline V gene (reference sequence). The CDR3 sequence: CAWGRIGGYNEQFF. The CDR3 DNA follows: TGTGCCTGGGGGAGGATAGGGGGATACAATGAGCAGTTCTTC.

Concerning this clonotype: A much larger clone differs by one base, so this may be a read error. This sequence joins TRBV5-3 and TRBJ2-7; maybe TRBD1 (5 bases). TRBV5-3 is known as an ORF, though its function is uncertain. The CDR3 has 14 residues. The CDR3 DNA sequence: TGTGCCAGCAGCTGGGCGGCAGGGCCCTACGAGCAGTACTTC. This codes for CASSWAAGPYEQYF.

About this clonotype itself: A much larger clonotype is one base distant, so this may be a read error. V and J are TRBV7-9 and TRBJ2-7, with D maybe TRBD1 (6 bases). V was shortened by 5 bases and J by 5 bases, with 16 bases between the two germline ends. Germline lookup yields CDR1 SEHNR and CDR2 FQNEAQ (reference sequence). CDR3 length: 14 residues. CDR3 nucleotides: TGTGCCAGCAGCGCACGGACAGAGCAGCACGAGCAGTACTTC. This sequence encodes CASSARTEQHEQYF.

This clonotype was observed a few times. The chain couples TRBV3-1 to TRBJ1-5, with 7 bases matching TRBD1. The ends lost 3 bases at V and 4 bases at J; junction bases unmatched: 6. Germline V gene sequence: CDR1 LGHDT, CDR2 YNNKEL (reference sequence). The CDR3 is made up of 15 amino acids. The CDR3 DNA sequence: TGTGCCAGCAGCCATGGGACAGCTAAGAATCAGCCCCAGCATTTT. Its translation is CASSHGTAKNQPQHF. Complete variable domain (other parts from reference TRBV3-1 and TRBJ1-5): DTAVSQTPKYLVTQMGNDKSIKCEQNLGHDTMYWYKQDSKKFLKIMFSYNNKELIINETVPNRFSPKSPDKAHLNLHINSLELGDSAVYFCASSHGTAKNQPQHFGDGTRLSIL.

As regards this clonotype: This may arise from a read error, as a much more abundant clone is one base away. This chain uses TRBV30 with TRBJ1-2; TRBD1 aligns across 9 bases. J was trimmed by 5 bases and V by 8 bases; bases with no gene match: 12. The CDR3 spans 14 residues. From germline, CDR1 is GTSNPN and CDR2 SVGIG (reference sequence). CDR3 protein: CARSPVDRGYGYTF. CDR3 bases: TGTGCCCGGTCCCCCGTGGACAGGGGTTATGGCTACACCTTC.

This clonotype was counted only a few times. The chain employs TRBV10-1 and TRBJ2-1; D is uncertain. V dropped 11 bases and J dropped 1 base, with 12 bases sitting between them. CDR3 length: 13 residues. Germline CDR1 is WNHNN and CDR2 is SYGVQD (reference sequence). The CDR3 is CAGTDCSYNEQFF. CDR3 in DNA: TGCGCCGGAACGGATTGTTCCTACAATGAGCAGTTCTTC.

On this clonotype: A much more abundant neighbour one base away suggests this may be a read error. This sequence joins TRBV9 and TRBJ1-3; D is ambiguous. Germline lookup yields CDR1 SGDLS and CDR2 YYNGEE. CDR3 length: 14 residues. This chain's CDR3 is CASSVAGAGNSIYF. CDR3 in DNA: TGTGCCAGCAGCGTGGCAGGTGCTGGAAACTCCATATATTTT.

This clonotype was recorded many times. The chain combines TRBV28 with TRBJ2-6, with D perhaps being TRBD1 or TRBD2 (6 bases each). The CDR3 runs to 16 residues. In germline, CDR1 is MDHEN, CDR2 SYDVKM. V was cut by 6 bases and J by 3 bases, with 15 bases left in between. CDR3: CASSTRGGGGANVLTF. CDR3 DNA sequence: TGTGCCAGCAGCACCAGAGGGGGAGGTGGGGCCAACGTCCTGACTTTC.

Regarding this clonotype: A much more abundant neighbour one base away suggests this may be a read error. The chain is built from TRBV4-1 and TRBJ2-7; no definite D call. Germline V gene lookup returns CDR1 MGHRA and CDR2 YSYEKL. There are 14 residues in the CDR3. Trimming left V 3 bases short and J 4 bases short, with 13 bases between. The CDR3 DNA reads TGCGCCAGCAGCCAGTGGGCACTTCCATACGAGCAGTACTTC. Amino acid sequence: CASSQWALPYEQYF.

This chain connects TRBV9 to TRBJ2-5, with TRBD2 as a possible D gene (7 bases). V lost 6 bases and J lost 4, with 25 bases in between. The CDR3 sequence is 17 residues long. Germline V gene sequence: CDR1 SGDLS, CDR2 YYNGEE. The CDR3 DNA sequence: TGTGCCAGCATCCCAAGAGGGGGGGAGGGAGGTTCAGAGACCCAGTACTTC. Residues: CASIPRGGEGGSETQYF. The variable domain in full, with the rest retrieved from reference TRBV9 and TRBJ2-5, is DSGVTQTPKHLITATGQRVTLRCSPRSGDLSVYWYQQSLDQGLQFLIQYYNGEERAKGNILERFSAQQFPDLHSELNLSSLELGDSALYFCASIPRGGEGGSETQYFGPGTRLLVL.